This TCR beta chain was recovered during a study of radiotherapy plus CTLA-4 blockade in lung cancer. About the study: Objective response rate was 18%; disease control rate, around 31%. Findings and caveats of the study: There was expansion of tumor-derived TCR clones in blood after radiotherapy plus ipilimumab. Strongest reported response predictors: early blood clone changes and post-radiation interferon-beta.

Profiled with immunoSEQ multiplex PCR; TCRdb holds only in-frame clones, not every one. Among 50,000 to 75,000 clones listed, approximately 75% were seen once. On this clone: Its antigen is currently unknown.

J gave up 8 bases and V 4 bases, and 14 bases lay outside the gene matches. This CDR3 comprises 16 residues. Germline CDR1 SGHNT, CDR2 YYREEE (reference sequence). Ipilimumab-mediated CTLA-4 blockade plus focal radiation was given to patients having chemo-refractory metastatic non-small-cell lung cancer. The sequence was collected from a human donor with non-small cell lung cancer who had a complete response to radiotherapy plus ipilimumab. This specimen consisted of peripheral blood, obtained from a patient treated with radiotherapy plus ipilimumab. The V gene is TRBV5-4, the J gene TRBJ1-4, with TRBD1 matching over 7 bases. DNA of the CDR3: TGTGCCAGCAGCCTCCGGGTAGGGGGCGCATCCGAAAAACTGTTTTTT. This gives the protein CASSLRVGGASEKLFF.